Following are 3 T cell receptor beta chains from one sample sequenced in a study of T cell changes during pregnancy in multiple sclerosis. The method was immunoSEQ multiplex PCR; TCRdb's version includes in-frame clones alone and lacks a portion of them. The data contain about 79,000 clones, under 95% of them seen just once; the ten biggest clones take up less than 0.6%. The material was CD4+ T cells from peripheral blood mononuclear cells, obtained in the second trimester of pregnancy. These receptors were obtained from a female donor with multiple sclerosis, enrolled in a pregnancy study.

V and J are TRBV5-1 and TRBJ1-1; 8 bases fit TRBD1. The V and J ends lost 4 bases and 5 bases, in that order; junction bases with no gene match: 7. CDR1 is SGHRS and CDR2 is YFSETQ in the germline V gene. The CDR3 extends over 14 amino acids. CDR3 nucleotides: TGCGCCAGCAGCGGCGGACAGGGCCAGACTGAAGCTTTCTTT. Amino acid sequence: CASSGGQGQTEAFF.

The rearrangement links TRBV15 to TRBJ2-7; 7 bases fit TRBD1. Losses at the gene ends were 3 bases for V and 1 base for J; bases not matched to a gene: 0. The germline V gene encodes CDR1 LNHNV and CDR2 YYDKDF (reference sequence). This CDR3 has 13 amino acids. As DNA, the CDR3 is TGTGCCACCAGCAGGGACAGGTCCTACGAGCAGTACTTC. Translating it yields CATSRDRSYEQYF.

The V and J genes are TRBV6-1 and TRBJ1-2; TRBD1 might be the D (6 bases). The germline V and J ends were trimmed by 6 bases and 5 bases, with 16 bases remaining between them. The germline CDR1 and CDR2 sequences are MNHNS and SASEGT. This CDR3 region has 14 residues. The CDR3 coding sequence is TGTGCCAGCAGGCCCGGGACAAATCTATATGGCTACACCTTC. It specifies CASRPGTNLYGYTF.